These T cell receptor beta chains were read from a single sample in a study of cytomegalovirus exposure and HLA in healthy donors. Measured with immunoSEQ multiplex PCR; TCRdb has only the in-frame clones, and not every one. This sample has under 130,000 clones, with roughly three quarters found just once. Sequencing used PBMCs. Receptors originate from a man aged 30-40 years in good health and CMV-seronegative. Each CDR3 is given with its conserved first and last residue. The D gene is left open where the match is weak. Part of the rows lack a size; the others show once, few, many or a class for expanded clones.

clone size,V gene,D gene,J gene,CDR3 protein,CDR3 DNA
.,TRBV7-9,TRBD1,TRBJ1-2,CASSEQGFGYTF,TGTGCCAGCAGCGAACAGGGGTTTGGCTACACCTTC
.,TRBV7-2,TRBD2,TRBJ2-7,CASSVSPSGGLYEQYF,TGTGCCAGCAGCGTATCCCCTAGCGGGGGCCTTTACGAGCAGTACTTC
.,TRBV25-1,.,TRBJ2-3,CASSEYGLPTDTQYF,TGTGCCAGCAGTGAATACGGACTCCCCACAGATACGCAGTATTTT
.,TRBV27,TRBD1,TRBJ2-6,CASSLSSTGVGANVLTF,TGTGCCAGCAGTTTATCCTCTACAGGGGTAGGGGCCAACGTCCTGACTTTC
.,TRBV27,TRBD2,TRBJ2-1,CASSLSGVDEQFF,TGTGCCAGCAGTTTAAGCGGGGTTGATGAGCAGTTCTTC
.,TRBV30,.,TRBJ1-5,CAWSVRSGGAGNQPQHF,TGTGCCTGGAGTGTAAGGTCCGGGGGGGCGGGCAATCAGCCTCAGCATTTT
.,TRBV18,TRBD1,TRBJ2-7,CASSASSTGGGYEQYF,TGTGCCAGCTCAGCATCTTCGACAGGGGGGGGCTACGAGCAGTACTTC
.,TRBV2,TRBD2,TRBJ2-6,CASSARTSLSGANVLTF,TGTGCCAGCAGTGCCCGGACTAGCTTGAGCGGGGCCAACGTCCTGACTTTC
.,TRBV29-1,.,TRBJ1-2,CSVEEGPGWGYTF,TGCAGCGTTGAGGAGGGACCGGGATGGGGCTACACCTTC
.,TRBV6-5,.,TRBJ2-7,CASSYSPPDTTYEQYF,TGTGCCAGCAGTTACTCACCCCCGGACACTACCTACGAGCAGTACTTC
few,TRBV6-1,.,TRBJ1-3,CASTEQGDSGNTIYF,TGTGCCAGCACCGAACAGGGCGACTCTGGAAACACCATATATTTT
.,TRBV7-2,TRBD2,TRBJ2-7,CASSRVSSGRPSPLYEQYF,TGTGCCAGCAGCCGAGTCTCTAGCGGGAGGCCCTCACCTCTATACGAGCAGTACTTC
once,TRBV6-6,TRBD1,TRBJ1-2,CASRAGGTGNNYGYTF,TGTGCCAGCAGGGCAGGGGGGACGGGGAATAACTATGGCTACACCTTC
.,TRBV2,.,TRBJ1-1,CASSPNGLLGLNTEAFF,TGTGCCAGCAGTCCAAACGGATTATTGGGCCTAAACACTGAAGCTTTCTTT
.,TRBV7-3,.,TRBJ2-3,CASSSTPGEGDTQYF,TGTGCCAGCAGCTCTACCCCAGGGGAGGGAGATACGCAGTATTTT
.,TRBV28,TRBD1,TRBJ1-4,CATLGTGLFF,TGTGCCACCCTAGGGACAGGGCTGTTTTTT
.,TRBV5-4,TRBD2,TRBJ2-1,CASSLAGTSVQLEQFF,TGTGCCAGCAGCTTGGCCGGGACTAGCGTTCAGTTGGAGCAGTTCTTC
.,TRBV7-2,TRBD2,TRBJ2-2,CASSLEWLAGGANTGELFF,TGTGCCAGCAGCTTAGAGTGGCTAGCGGGAGGCGCGAACACCGGGGAGCTGTTTTTT
.,TRBV18,TRBD1,TRBJ2-5,CASSPTDREGTQYF,TGTGCCAGCTCACCGACGGACAGGGAAGGGACCCAGTACTTC
.,TRBV5-8,TRBD2,TRBJ2-7,CASSSLAGTTYEQYF,TGTGCCAGCAGCTCCTTAGCGGGGACCACCTACGAGCAGTACTTC
.,TRBV2,.,TRBJ1-3,CASSVTGLGNTIYF,TGTGCCAGCAGTGTCACAGGGCTTGGAAACACCATATATTTT
.,TRBV6-1,TRBD1,TRBJ1-5,CASRTRGHQQPQHF,TGTGCCAGCAGAACCAGGGGGCATCAACAGCCCCAGCATTTT
.,TRBV7-6,.,TRBJ1-5,CASSLGQSSGGNQPQHF,TGTGCCAGCAGCTTAGGTCAGAGCTCGGGTGGCAATCAGCCCCAGCATTTT
.,TRBV2,.,TRBJ1-4,CASSDSDATNEKLFF,TGTGCCAGCAGTGATTCAGATGCAACTAATGAAAAACTGTTTTTT
few,TRBV6-6,.,TRBJ1-2,CASNSDRGYGYTF,TGTGCCAGCAACTCGGATAGGGGCTATGGCTACACCTTC
.,TRBV29-1,TRBD1,TRBJ1-2,CSAGDSRNYGYTF,TGCAGCGCGGGGGACAGCCGAAACTATGGCTACACCTTC
few,TRBV15,.,TRBJ1-4,CATRQGTTNEKLFF,TGTGCCACCCGGCAGGGAACAACTAATGAAAAACTGTTTTTT
.,TRBV5-5,.,TRBJ1-5,CASSDRQVKEPQHF,TGTGCCAGCAGCGACCGACAGGTCAAGGAGCCCCAGCATTTT
.,TRBV7-2,.,TRBJ2-5,CASSLVSGGETQYF,TGTGCCAGCAGCTTAGTCAGTGGGGGCGAGACCCAGTACTTC
.,TRBV5-6,.,TRBJ1-2,CASSLIGGSYGYTF,TGTGCCAGCAGCTTGATCGGGGGTAGCTATGGCTACACCTTC
few,TRBV18,.,TRBJ2-3,CASSPSLPGVTDTQYF,TGTGCCAGCTCACCTTCCTTACCAGGGGTCACAGATACGCAGTATTTT
once,TRBV9,.,TRBJ2-1,CASSVAGSSGKSSYNEQFF,TGTGCCAGCAGCGTAGCTGGCAGTAGCGGTAAATCCTCCTACAATGAGCAGTTCTTC
few,TRBV28,.,TRBJ1-2,CASTTVNYGYTF,TGTGCCAGCACTACAGTTAACTATGGCTACACCTTC
few,TRBV2,.,TRBJ1-2,CASSEGGDGYTF,TGTGCCAGCAGTGAAGGGGGCGATGGCTACACCTTC
.,TRBV29-1,.,TRBJ2-1,CSVDRGALNEQFF,TGCAGCGTTGATCGGGGGGCGTTGAATGAGCAGTTCTTC
.,TRBV30,.,TRBJ1-3,CAWAVRSSGYSGNTIYF,TGTGCCTGGGCCGTAAGATCGTCGGGATACTCTGGAAACACCATATATTTT
.,TRBV30,.,TRBJ2-2,CAWRRLATNTGELFF,TGTGCCTGGAGGAGGCTCGCCACGAACACCGGGGAGCTGTTTTTT
.,TRBV18,TRBD2,TRBJ2-7,CASSRTSGASYEQYF,TGTGCCAGCTCCCGGACTAGCGGTGCCTCCTACGAGCAGTACTTC
once,TRBV9,.,TRBJ2-2,CASSDSLTGELFF,TGTGCCAGCAGCGACAGCCTAACCGGGGAGCTGTTTTTT
.,TRBV18,TRBD1,TRBJ1-5,CASSDRGQVSNQPQHF,TGTGCCAGCTCCGACCGGGGACAGGTTAGCAATCAGCCCCAGCATTTT
once,TRBV7-2,TRBD2,TRBJ2-1,CASSFATGGSYNEQFF,TGTGCCAGCAGCTTCGCGACGGGAGGGTCCTACAATGAGCAGTTCTTC
.,TRBV7-2,.,TRBJ2-7,CASSFMAGATYEQYF,TGTGCCAGCAGCTTCATGGCGGGCGCGACGTACGAGCAGTACTTC
once,TRBV5-1,TRBD1,TRBJ2-5,CASSQGQGAETQYF,TGCGCCAGCAGCCAGGGACAGGGGGCAGAAACCCAGTACTTC
once,TRBV25-1,.,TRBJ2-1,CASSESSSSYNEQFF,TGTGCCAGCAGTGAATCGTCTAGCTCCTACAATGAGCAGTTCTTC
.,TRBV4-2,.,TRBJ2-3,CASSQDPRGTSTDTQYF,TGTGCCAGCAGCCAAGATCCTCGCGGAACTAGCACAGATACGCAGTATTTT
.,TRBV28,.,TRBJ2-1,CASRGQRSGSYNEQFF,TGTGCCAGCAGAGGACAGCGGTCTGGCTCCTACAATGAGCAGTTCTTC
.,TRBV9,.,TRBJ2-7,CASSGRLSEQYF,TGTGCCAGCAGCGGCCGACTCTCCGAGCAGTACTTC
.,TRBV5-1,.,TRBJ1-2,CASSPTESYGYTF,TGCGCCAGCAGCCCGACAGAGTCCTATGGCTACACCTTC
.,TRBV5-6,.,TRBJ1-3,CASSWSGDNGGNTIYF,TGTGCCAGCAGCTGGAGTGGGGACAACGGAGGAAACACCATATATTTT
few,TRBV11-2,TRBD2,TRBJ2-2,CASKEVAGNTGELFF,TGTGCCAGCAAGGAAGTAGCGGGAAACACCGGGGAGCTGTTTTTT
few,TRBV28,.,TRBJ1-1,CASSRGMGTEAFF,TGTGCCAGCAGTAGGGGTATGGGCACTGAAGCTTTCTTT